This is a list of T cell receptor beta chains from one sample in a study of shared clonotypes between healthy human individuals. Profiled with immunoSEQ multiplex PCR; TCRdb holds only in-frame clones, not every one. The sample carries around 1.9 million clones, 85% to 95% recorded once. The sequenced sample consisted of naive CD8+ T cells from PBMCs. These receptors all come from a young man in good health. Some clones in this sample may be carry-over from other donors' samples. Both conserved end residues are part of each CDR3. The D gene is left open where the match is weak. The size field is filled for only some rows; it gives once, few, many or a size class.

>TRBV9|TRBJ1-1|NA|NA
TGTGCCAGCAGCGTCGGAGGTTCAGATTATGAAGCTTTCTTT
CASSVGGSDYEAFF
>TRBV5-1|TRBJ2-7|NA|NA
TGCGCCAGCAGCTTGGAAGGACAGCTGAACGTGGAGGAGCAGTACTTC
CASSLEGQLNVEEQYF
>TRBV28|TRBJ1-3|NA|NA
TGTGCCAGCAGTTTCGCCGTTTTCCCCTCCGGAAACACCATATATTTT
CASSFAVFPSGNTIYF
>TRBV19|TRBJ2-3|TRBD2|NA
TGTGCCAGTAGTAGCGGGAGTAATGGAGATACGCAGTATTTT
CASSSGSNGDTQYF
>TRBV18|TRBJ2-5|NA|NA
TGTGCCAGCTCACCGGCCTACAGTACCCAAGAGACCCAGTACTTC
CASSPAYSTQETQYF
>TRBV7-6|TRBJ2-3|NA|NA
TGTGCCAGCAGCTTAATGGCAGATACGCAGTATTTT
CASSLMADTQYF
>TRBV4-1|TRBJ1-2|TRBD1|NA
TGCGCCAGCAGCCAGGGGACAGCCTCCTATGGCTACACCTTC
CASSQGTASYGYTF
>TRBV7-8|TRBJ2-3|NA|NA
TGTGCCAGCAGCTTACAGAGTCGTTCTAATACGCAGTATTTT
CASSLQSRSNTQYF
>TRBV9|TRBJ1-4|NA|NA
TGTGCCAGCAACTCAGGGGATCACGAAAAACTGTTTTTT
CASNSGDHEKLFF
>TRBV28|TRBJ2-7|NA|NA
TGTGCCACTCTCAGGCCTGGCCGGGCGGGGCGAAACTACGAGCAGTACTTC
CATLRPGRAGRNYEQYF
>TRBV27|TRBJ2-3|NA|NA
TGTGCCAGCAGCTCCCAGATGGCGGACCTTTACACAGATACGCAGTATTTT
CASSSQMADLYTDTQYF
>TRBV7-2|TRBJ2-7|NA|NA
TGTGCCAGCAGCTTAGGGGCAGGGCCCTACGAGCAGTACTTC
CASSLGAGPYEQYF
>TRBV18|TRBJ1-1|TRBD1|NA
TGTGCCAGCTCACCCCCCCAGGGGGCATCGAACACTGAAGCTTTCTTT
CASSPPQGASNTEAFF
>TRBV27|TRBJ1-1|NA|NA
TGTGCCAGCAGTTTGACTGGGTTGACGAACACTGAAGCTTTCTTT
CASSLTGLTNTEAFF
>TRBV18|TRBJ2-3|NA|once
TGTGCCAGCTCAAAGTCGGGGAACCCATTGGAGGCGCAGTATTTT
CASSKSGNPLEAQYF
>TRBV27|TRBJ2-7|NA|NA
TGTGCCAGCGCTTTCTTGGGGCCTAGCCCCTACGAGCAGTACTTC
CASAFLGPSPYEQYF
>TRBV9|TRBJ2-7|TRBD2|NA
TGTGCCAGCAGCGTAGGCGCGGGAGGATCCTACGAGCAGTACTTC
CASSVGAGGSYEQYF
>TRBV7-8|TRBJ2-1|TRBD2|NA
TGTGCCAGCAGCTTAGTTAGCGGGGCCTACAATGAGCAGTTCTTC
CASSLVSGAYNEQFF
>TRBV5-5|TRBJ2-1|NA|once
TGTGCCAGCAGCTTGACAGACAATGAGCAGTTCTTC
CASSLTDNEQFF
>TRBV30|TRBJ1-3|NA|NA
TGTGCCTGGAGTGTGGGTTTTTCTGGAAACACCATATATTTT
CAWSVGFSGNTIYF
>TRBV5-6|TRBJ1-5|NA|few
TGTGCCAGCAGCTTGAGGAGGGGCCGGCAGCCCCAGCATTTT
CASSLRRGRQPQHF
>TRBV7-2|TRBJ2-7|TRBD1|NA
TGTGCCAGCACCAACCGGGACAGGGTTTACGAGCAGTACTTC
CASTNRDRVYEQYF
>TRBV21-1|TRBJ1-3|NA|NA
TGTGCCAGCAGCATAGGGCAGGGAGGAGCCCGTCGCAAAAGCACCATATATTTT
CASSIGQGGARRKSTIYF
>TRBV15|TRBJ1-5|TRBD1|few
TGTGCCACCAGAGGACAGGGGAACAATCAGCCCCAGCATTTT
CATRGQGNNQPQHF
>TRBV29-1|TRBJ2-2|NA|NA
TGCAGCGTTGAGGCCGGCGGGGATCGGACCGGGGAGCTGTTTTTT
CSVEAGGDRTGELFF
>TRBV7-7|TRBJ2-7|NA|NA
TGTGCCAGCAGCCTGAACAGTTTAAGCTCCTACGAGCAGTACTTC
CASSLNSLSSYEQYF
>TRBV27|TRBJ2-7|TRBD2|NA
TGTGCCAGCAGTCCGGGACTAGCGGGAGCATACGAGCAGTACTTC
CASSPGLAGAYEQYF
>TRBV27|TRBJ2-3|NA|NA
TGTGCCAGCAGTTTGGTAGGGTCGAGCACAGATACGCAGTATTTT
CASSLVGSSTDTQYF
>TRBV19|TRBJ2-7|TRBD1|NA
TGTGCCAGTAACAACAACCGGGACAGGTTTGGCGAGCAGTACTTC
CASNNNRDRFGEQYF
>TRBV28|TRBJ2-7|NA|NA
TGTGCCAGCAGTTTTTTTAGCGGCTACGAGCAGTACTTC
CASSFFSGYEQYF
>TRBV2|TRBJ1-2|NA|NA
TGTGCCAGCAGTGATTTCAGTTTCTATGGCTACACCTTC
CASSDFSFYGYTF
>TRBV5-4|TRBJ2-3|NA|NA
TGTACCTTAGTGGGAAGCACAGATACGCAGTATTTT
CTLVGSTDTQYF
>TRBV6-5|TRBJ1-1|NA|few
TGTGCCAGCAGTTACGCGGGGGGCACTGAAGCTTTCTTT
CASSYAGGTEAFF
>TRBV9|TRBJ2-3|TRBD1|NA
TGTGCCAGCAGCGTAGCAAGGACAGGCTTAAGCACAGATACGCAGTATTTT
CASSVARTGLSTDTQYF
>TRBV7-3|TRBJ1-1|NA|NA
TGTGCCAGCAGCTTGACAGGAGCGGGTGGGACTGAAGCTTTCTTT
CASSLTGAGGTEAFF
>TRBV6-9|TRBJ1-5|NA|few
TGTGCCAGCAGTCTCCTTGGGGGGTGTCAGTTGGGGCAGCCCCAGCATTTT
CASSLLGGCQLGQPQHF
>TRBV2|TRBJ2-7|NA|NA
TGTGCCAGCAGATCCCCATGGAGCTCCTACGAGCAGTACTTC
CASRSPWSSYEQYF
>TRBV27|TRBJ1-1|TRBD1|few
TGTGCCAGCAGTTTTCTTCCGGGACAGGGGGACACTGAAGCTTTCTTT
CASSFLPGQGDTEAFF